A single sample is the source of the 19 T cell receptor beta chains below, sequenced in a study of cytomegalovirus exposure and HLA in healthy donors. Use of 60 Vbeta and 13 Jbeta primers characterized the PCR. Assay used: immunoSEQ multiplex PCR; TCRdb lists only in-frame clones, some missing. Seen here are some 170,000 clones, 77% observed once, and the top ten hold about 1.5%. Sequencing used PBMCs. The source of these receptors is a young woman in good health and CMV-seronegative.

The chain combines TRBV5-6 with TRBJ1-2; D is possibly TRBD1 (5 bases). V dropped 9 bases and J dropped 4 bases, with 25 bases sitting between them. Germline lookup yields CDR1 SGHDT and CDR2 YYEEEE. The CDR3 consists of 16 residues. In nucleotides, the CDR3 is TGTGCCACACGAATCATACGCGGGGGAGTAGGCTATGGCTACACCTTC. This codes for CATRIIRGGVGYGYTF.

This chain connects TRBV5-1 to TRBJ2-6; the match to TRBD1 covers 11 bases. The V segment lost 3 bases and the J segment 0 bases; nucleotides outside the gene matches: 2. In germline, CDR1 is SGHRS, CDR2 YFSETQ. The CDR3 runs 17 residues. The CDR3 loop is CASSYGTGGSGANVLTF. The CDR3 bases are TGCGCCAGCAGCTACGGGACAGGGGGCTCTGGGGCCAACGTCCTGACTTTC.

This clone showed up just a few times. The chain combines TRBV30 with TRBJ2-7, with 10 bases lining up with TRBD2. V lost 1 base and J lost 6; bases outside the gene matches: 6. CDR1 and CDR2 (germline): GTSNPN, SVGIG (reference sequence). The CDR3 is 14 amino acids. CDR3 DNA: TGTGCCTGGAGTGACGAGCGGGAGGGTGGCGAGCAGTACTTC. It translates to CAWSDEREGGEQYF.

The chain carries TRBV13 and TRBJ1-2, with D unresolved. V was pared by 4 bases and J by 1 base, with 7 bases between. Germline values: CDR1 PRHDT, CDR2 FYEKMQ (reference sequence). The length of the CDR3 is 13 residues. In DNA, the CDR3 is TGTGCCAGCAGCTCCCCAGATAACTATGGCTACACCTTC. It is translated as CASSSPDNYGYTF.

The J gene is TRBJ2-7, the V gene TRBV7-9; 7 nucleotides line up with TRBD2. This CDR3 has 14 residues. The junction had 6 bases not matched to a gene; V was cut back by 0 bases and J by 7 bases. Germline V gene lookup returns CDR1 SEHNR and CDR2 FQNEAQ (reference sequence). CDR3 nucleotide sequence: TGTGCCAGCAGCTTAGCGGGAGGGCCATTGGAGCAGTACTTC. It is translated as CASSLAGGPLEQYF.

The chain joins TRBV7-9 to TRBJ1-1; 7 nucleotides match TRBD1. The CDR3 totals 13 residues. The V gene's germline CDR1 is SEHNR and CDR2 FQNEAQ (reference sequence). The V gene end was trimmed by 5 bases and the J gene end by 3 bases; junction bases not matched to a gene: 3. This CDR3 is CASSAQGDTEAFF. The CDR3 DNA follows: TGTGCCAGCAGCGCCCAGGGGGACACTGAAGCTTTCTTT.

The chain is built from TRBV5-1 and TRBJ1-1; 8 bases map to TRBD1. The CDR3 loop spans 13 amino acids. The germline gives CDR1 SGHRS, CDR2 YFSETQ. The junction had 6 bases not matched to a gene; V was cut back by 4 bases and J by 7 bases. CDR3 bases: TGCGCCAGCAGCGATTTTGGACAGGGTGAAGCTTTCTTT. It codes for CASSDFGQGEAFF. The full variable domain, completed using reference TRBV5-1 and TRBJ1-1, is KAGVTQTPRYLIKTRGQQVTLSCSPISGHRSVSWYQQTPGQGLQFLFEYFSETQRNKGNFPGRFSGRQFSNSRSEMNVSTLELGDSALYLCASSDFGQGEAFFGQGTRLTVV.

This clone showed up just a few times. V gene TRBV5-4 combines with J gene TRBJ2-7, with TRBD1 matching over 7 bases. This CDR3 contains 15 residues. Germline V gives CDR1 SGHNT, CDR2 YYREEE (reference sequence). The ends lost 1 base at V and 1 base at J; junction bases unmatched: 5. In DNA, the CDR3 is TGTGCCAGCAGCTTGAGACAGGGCGTGTCCTACGAGCAGTACTTC. This gives the protein CASSLRQGVSYEQYF.

V usage is TRBV5-1 and J usage is TRBJ2-4; perhaps TRBD1 as D (6 bases). CDR1 is SGHRS, CDR2 YFSETQ, per germline. Trimming removed 4 bases at V and 0 bases at J, with 14 bases between. CDR3 length: 16 amino acids. The CDR3 DNA follows: TGCGCCAGCAGCCCGGACAGTACCGTAGCCAAAAACATTCAGTACTTC. Its protein product is CASSPDSTVAKNIQYF.

V gene TRBV5-6 combines with J gene TRBJ1-1; D not resolved. Trimming removed 3 bases at V and 0 bases at J, with 9 bases between. From germline, CDR1 is SGHDT and CDR2 YYEEEE. This CDR3 is built from 14 residues. The CDR3 DNA reads as TGTGCCAGCAGCTCGAGAGTTATGAACACTGAAGCTTTCTTT. Its protein product is CASSSRVMNTEAFF.

This chain uses TRBV7-9 with TRBJ2-2, with 7 bases that match TRBD1. Germline assignment: CDR1 SEHNR and CDR2 FQNEAQ (reference sequence). The CDR3 loop spans 15 amino acids. The V segment lost 6 bases and the J segment 0 bases; nucleotides outside the gene matches: 4. For the CDR3, the DNA is TGTGCCAGCAGATCCGGGACAGCGAACACCGGGGAGCTGTTTTTT. It yields the protein CASRSGTANTGELFF.

The V gene is TRBV5-4, the J gene TRBJ2-1; 12 nucleotides align to TRBD2. This CDR3 contains 15 residues. V was pared by 4 bases and J by 5 bases, with 4 bases of the junction left unmatched. Germline assignment: CDR1 SGHNT and CDR2 YYREEE (reference sequence). CDR3 region: CASSPSGRAHNEQFF. The CDR3 DNA is TGTGCCAGCAGCCCTAGCGGGAGGGCCCACAATGAGCAGTTCTTC.

The rearrangement uses TRBV19 and TRBJ2-5, with 7 bases that match TRBD1. J lost 5 bases, V lost 7 bases, and 7 bases had no gene match. The CDR3 totals 13 residues. Per germline, CDR1 LNHDA and CDR2 SQIVND (reference sequence). The CDR3 spells CASNPTGYETQYF. CDR3 sequence (DNA): TGTGCCAGTAACCCGACAGGGTACGAGACCCAGTACTTC.

J is TRBJ1-5 and V is TRBV9, with D uncertain. This CDR3 has 13 amino acids. In germline, CDR1 is SGDLS, CDR2 YYNGEE. V was shortened by 0 bases and J by 4 bases, with 5 bases between the two germline ends. The CDR3 sequence is CASSVAENQPQHF. DNA for the CDR3: TGTGCCAGCAGCGTAGCGGAGAATCAGCCCCAGCATTTT.

This sequence joins TRBV7-9 and TRBJ2-1; D is unresolved. The CDR3 consists of 15 residues. The V end lost 3 bases, the J end lost 2 bases, and 11 bases lay between the germline ends. CDR1 and CDR2 (germline): SEHNR, FQNEAQ (reference sequence). Here the CDR3 reads CASSFQRVTYNEQFF. Here the CDR3 DNA reads TGTGCCAGCAGCTTCCAGCGCGTTACCTACAATGAGCAGTTCTTC.

V is TRBV7-6 and J is TRBJ1-1; no clear D gene. Trimming took off 4 bases at V and 7 bases at J, with 16 bases between the two ends. CDR1 and CDR2 (germline): SGHVS, FNYEAQ. This CDR3 spans 14 amino acids. The CDR3 bases are TGTGCCAGCAGCTCCCGGAGGGAGAATAATGAAGCTTTCTTT. It is translated as CASSSRRENNEAFF.

A few counts support this clone. The chain has TRBV5-4 and TRBJ2-7, with 9 bases matching TRBD1. Germline assignment: CDR1 SGHNT and CDR2 YYREEE (reference sequence). The CDR3 has 16 residues. V trimming: 4 bases; J trimming: 5 bases; junction bases outside the gene matches: 13. CDR3 loop: CASSLAPGQGFDEQYF. CDR3 DNA sequence: TGTGCCAGCAGCCTAGCCCCGGGACAGGGTTTCGACGAGCAGTACTTC.

The chain links TRBV5-1 to TRBJ2-3; 8 bases map to TRBD1. J was trimmed by 3 bases and V by 0 bases; bases with no gene match: 9. This CDR3 has 17 amino acids. Germline V gives CDR1 SGHRS, CDR2 YFSETQ. CDR3 nucleotide sequence: TGCGCCAGCAGCTTGGCTGGACAGGGTTTCCCAACAGATACGCAGTATTTT. Protein: CASSLAGQGFPTDTQYF.

The rearrangement uses TRBV4-2 and TRBJ2-7; 8 positions match TRBD1. Germline V gives CDR1 LGHNA, CDR2 YNFKEQ. The V and J ends lost 0 bases and 0 bases, in that order; junction bases with no gene match: 10. CDR3 size: 18 residues. The CDR3 DNA reads TGTGCCAGCAGCCAAGACCCGGGCTCCGGGACAGGCTCCTACGAGCAGTACTTC. This codes for CASSQDPGSGTGSYEQYF.